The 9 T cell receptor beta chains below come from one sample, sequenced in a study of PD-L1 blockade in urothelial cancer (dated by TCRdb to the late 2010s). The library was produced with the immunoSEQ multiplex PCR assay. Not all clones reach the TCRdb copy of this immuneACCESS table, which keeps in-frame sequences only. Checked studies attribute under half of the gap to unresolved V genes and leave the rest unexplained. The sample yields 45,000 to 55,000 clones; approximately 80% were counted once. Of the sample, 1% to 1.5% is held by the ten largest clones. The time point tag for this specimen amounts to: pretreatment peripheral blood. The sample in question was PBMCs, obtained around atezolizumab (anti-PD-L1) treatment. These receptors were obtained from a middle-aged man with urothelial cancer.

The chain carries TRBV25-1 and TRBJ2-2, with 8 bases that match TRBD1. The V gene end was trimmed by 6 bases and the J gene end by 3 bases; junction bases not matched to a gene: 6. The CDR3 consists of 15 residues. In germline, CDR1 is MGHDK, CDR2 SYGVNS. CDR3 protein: CASRTGAGDTGELFF. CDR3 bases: TGTGCCAGCAGGACAGGGGCTGGTGACACCGGGGAGCTGTTTTTT.

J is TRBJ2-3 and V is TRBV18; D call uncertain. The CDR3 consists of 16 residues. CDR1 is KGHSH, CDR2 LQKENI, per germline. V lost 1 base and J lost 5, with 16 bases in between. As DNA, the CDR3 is TGTGCCAGCTCACCACTCGACTCCACGGCACAAGATACGCAGTATTTT. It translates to CASSPLDSTAQDTQYF.

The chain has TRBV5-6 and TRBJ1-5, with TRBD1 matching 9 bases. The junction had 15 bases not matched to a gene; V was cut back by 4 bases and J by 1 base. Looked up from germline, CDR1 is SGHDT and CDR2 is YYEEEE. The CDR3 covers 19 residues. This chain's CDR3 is CASSSTQGARVGSNQPQHF. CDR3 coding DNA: TGTGCCAGCAGCAGCACACAGGGGGCGAGGGTGGGAAGCAATCAGCCCCAGCATTTT.

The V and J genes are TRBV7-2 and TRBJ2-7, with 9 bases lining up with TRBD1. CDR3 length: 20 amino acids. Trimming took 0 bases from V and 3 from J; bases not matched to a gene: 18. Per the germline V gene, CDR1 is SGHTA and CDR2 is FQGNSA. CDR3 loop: CASSLAFGAPSPGQGYEQYF. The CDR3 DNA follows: TGTGCCAGCAGCTTAGCTTTCGGAGCTCCGAGCCCGGGACAGGGCTACGAGCAGTACTTC.

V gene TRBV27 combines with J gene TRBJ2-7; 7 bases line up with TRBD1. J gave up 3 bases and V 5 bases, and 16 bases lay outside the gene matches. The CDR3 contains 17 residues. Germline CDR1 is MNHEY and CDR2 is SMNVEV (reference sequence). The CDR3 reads CASSPYGTENGDYEQYF. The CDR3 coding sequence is TGTGCCAGCAGTCCCTATGGGACAGAAAACGGCGACTACGAGCAGTACTTC.

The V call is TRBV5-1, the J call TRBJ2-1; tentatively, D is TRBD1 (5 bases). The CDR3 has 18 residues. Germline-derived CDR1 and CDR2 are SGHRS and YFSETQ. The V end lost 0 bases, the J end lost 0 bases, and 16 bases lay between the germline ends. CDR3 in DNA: TGCGCCAGCAGCTTGGTCACGACAGTTACCAGCTCCTACAATGAGCAGTTCTTC. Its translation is CASSLVTTVTSSYNEQFF.

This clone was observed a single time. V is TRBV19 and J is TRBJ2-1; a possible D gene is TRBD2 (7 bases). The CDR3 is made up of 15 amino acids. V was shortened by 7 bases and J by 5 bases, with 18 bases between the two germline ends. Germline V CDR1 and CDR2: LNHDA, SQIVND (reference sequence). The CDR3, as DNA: TGTGCCAGTAACCTGGGGGGGGCCCTAAACAATGAGCAGTTCTTC. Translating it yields CASNLGGALNNEQFF.

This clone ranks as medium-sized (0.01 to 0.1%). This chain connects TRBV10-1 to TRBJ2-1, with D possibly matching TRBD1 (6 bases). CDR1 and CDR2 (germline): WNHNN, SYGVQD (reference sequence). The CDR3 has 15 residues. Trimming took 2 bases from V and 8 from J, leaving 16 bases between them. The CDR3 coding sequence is TGCGCCAGCAGTGAGGTGGTAGGGGGAGTCGATGAGCAGTTCTTC. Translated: CASSEVVGGVDEQFF.

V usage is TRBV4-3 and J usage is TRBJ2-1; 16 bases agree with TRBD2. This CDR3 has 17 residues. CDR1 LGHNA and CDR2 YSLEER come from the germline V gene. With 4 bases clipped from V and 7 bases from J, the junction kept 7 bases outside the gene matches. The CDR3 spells CASSPGTSGRAGNEQFF. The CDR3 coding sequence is TGCGCCAGCAGCCCCGGGACTAGCGGGAGGGCCGGAAATGAGCAGTTCTTC.